This T cell receptor beta chain comes out of a study of CD8 T cells in Susac syndrome. Sequencing of TCR beta was performed on blood CD8+ T cells and on blood CD4+ T cells. TEMRA cells were FACS-enriched and CD8+ and CD4+ T cells negatively isolated. This clonotype was observed a handful of times. The CDR3 sequence is 15 residues long. V lost 4 bases and J lost 0, with 12 bases in between. The germline V gene encodes CDR1 MNHEY and CDR2 SVGAGI. With random hexamers, about 0.5 to 1 ug RNA was reverse transcribed. Coverage of TCR beta CDR3 amplification by immunoSEQ multiplex PCR extended to 54 Vbeta and 13 Jbeta. TCRdb called the immunoSEQ multiplex PCR reads again in MiXCR, with one record for every CDR3 protein. The repertoire consists of some 300,000 distinct CDR3 sequences, with roughly 85% occurring once and the leading ten covering roughly 0.21%.

The TCR comes from a human donor with multiple sclerosis. What was sequenced was CD8+ T cells from PBMCs. This rearrangement joins TRBV6-5 to TRBJ2-5, with D possibly being TRBD1 (5 bases). The CDR3, as DNA: TGTGCCAGCAGTTTCCAGACAGTCTACCAAGAGACCCAGTACTTC. This codes for CASSFQTVYQETQYF.